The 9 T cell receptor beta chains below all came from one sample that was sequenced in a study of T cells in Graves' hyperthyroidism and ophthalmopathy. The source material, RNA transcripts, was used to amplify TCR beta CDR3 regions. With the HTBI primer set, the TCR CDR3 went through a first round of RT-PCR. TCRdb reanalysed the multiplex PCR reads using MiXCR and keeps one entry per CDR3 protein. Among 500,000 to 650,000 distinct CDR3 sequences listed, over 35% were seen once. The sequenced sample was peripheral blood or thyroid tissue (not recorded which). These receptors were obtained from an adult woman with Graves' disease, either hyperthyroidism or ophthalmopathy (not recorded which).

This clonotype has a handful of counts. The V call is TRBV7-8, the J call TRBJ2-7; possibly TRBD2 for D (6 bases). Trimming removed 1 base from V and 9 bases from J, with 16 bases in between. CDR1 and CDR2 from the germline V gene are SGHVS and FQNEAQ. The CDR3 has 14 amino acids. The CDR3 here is CASSLVETRDVQYF. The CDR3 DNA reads TGTGCCAGCAGCTTAGTAGAGACTAGAGATGTGCAGTACTTC.

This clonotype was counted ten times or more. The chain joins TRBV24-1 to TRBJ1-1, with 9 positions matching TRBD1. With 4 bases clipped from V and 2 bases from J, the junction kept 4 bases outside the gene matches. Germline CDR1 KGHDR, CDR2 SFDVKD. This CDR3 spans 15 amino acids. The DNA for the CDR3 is TGTGCCACCAGTGACACGGGACAGGGAAACACTGAAGCTTTCTTT. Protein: CATSDTGQGNTEAFF.

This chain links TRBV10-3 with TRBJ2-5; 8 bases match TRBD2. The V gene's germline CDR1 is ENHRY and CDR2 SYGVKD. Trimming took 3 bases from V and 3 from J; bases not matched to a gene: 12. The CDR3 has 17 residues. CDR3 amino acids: CAISEPNRGAGEETQYF. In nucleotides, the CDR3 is TGTGCCATCAGTGAACCAAATCGGGGAGCGGGAGAAGAGACCCAGTACTTC.

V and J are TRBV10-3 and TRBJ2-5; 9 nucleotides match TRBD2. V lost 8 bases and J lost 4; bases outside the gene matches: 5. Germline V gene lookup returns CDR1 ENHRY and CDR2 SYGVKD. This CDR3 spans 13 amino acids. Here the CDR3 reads CAIRGGRAETQYF. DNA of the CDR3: TGTGCCATCCGAGGCGGGAGGGCAGAGACCCAGTACTTC.

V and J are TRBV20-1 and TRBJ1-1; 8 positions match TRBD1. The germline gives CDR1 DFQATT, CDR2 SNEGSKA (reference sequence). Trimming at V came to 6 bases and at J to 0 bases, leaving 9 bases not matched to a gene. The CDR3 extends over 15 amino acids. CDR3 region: CSAILQGAMNTEAFF. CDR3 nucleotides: TGCAGTGCCATCCTCCAGGGGGCCATGAACACTGAAGCTTTCTTT.

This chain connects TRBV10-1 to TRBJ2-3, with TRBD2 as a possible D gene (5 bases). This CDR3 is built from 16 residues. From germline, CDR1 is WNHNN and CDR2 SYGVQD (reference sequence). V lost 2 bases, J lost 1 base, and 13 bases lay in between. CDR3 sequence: CASSEVLDFRTDTQYF. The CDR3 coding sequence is TGCGCCAGCAGTGAGGTCTTGGACTTTCGCACAGATACGCAGTATTTT.

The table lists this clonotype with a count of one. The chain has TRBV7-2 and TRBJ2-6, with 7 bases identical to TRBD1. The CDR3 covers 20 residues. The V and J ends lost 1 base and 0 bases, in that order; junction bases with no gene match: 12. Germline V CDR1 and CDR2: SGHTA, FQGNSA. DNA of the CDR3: TGTGCCAGCAGCTTAGGTACATGGACAGGAAACAGCTCTGGGGCCAACGTCCTGACTTTC. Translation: CASSLGTWTGNSSGANVLTF.

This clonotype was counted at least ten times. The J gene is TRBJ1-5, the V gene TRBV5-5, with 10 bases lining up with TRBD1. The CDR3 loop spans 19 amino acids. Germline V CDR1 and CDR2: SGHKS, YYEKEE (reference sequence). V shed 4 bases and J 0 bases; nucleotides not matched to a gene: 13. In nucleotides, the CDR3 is TGTGCCAGCAGCAGCCTCCGGGACAGGGGACTGTATAGCAATCAGCCCCAGCATTTT. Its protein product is CASSSLRDRGLYSNQPQHF.

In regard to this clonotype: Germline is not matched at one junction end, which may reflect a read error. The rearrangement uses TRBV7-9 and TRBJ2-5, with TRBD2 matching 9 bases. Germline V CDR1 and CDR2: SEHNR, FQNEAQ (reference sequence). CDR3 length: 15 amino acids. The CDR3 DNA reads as TGTGCCAGCTCACCACCGGGACTAGCAGAAGAGGCCCAGTACTTC. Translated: CASSPPGLAEEAQYF.